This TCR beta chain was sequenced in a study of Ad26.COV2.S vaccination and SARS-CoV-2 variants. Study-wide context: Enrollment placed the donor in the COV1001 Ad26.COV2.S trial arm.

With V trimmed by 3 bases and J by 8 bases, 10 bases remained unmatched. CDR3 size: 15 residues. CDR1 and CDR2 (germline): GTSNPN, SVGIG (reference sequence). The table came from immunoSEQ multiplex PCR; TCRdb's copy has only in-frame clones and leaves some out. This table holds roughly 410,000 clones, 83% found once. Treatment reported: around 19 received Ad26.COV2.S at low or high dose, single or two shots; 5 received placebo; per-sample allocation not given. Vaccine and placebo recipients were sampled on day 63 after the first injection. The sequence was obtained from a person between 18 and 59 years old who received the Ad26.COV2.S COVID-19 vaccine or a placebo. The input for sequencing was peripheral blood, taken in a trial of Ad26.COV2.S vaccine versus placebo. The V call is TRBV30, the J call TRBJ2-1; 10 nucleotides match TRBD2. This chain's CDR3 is CAWRRSGRGTHEQFF. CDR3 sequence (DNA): TGTGCCTGGAGACGAAGCGGGAGGGGGACCCATGAGCAGTTCTTC.